This record looks at one T cell receptor beta chain sequence and its context. Its antigen target is currently unknown. Per-nucleotide qualities are absent, and no much larger clonotype sits a single base away. The data belong to a study of sequential checkpoint blockade in melanoma (dated by TCRdb to 2018 to 2020). A note on the overall study: Patients were assigned by 1:1 randomization to either first-line nivolumab followed by ipilimumab (arm A) or ipilimumab followed by nivolumab (arm B). Maintenance nivolumab came after both trial sequences.

V and J are truncated by 7 bases and 2 bases respectively, leaving an intervening sequence of 9 bases. Via the germline V gene (reference sequence), CDR1 is LNHDA and CDR2 SQIVND. Including the terminal cysteine and phenylalanine, the CDR3 comprises 14 residues. Here the CDR3 DNA is all that survives: 42 bases in frame from base 1. Interpreted using the paper, the treatment or condition label stands for: randomized to nivolumab then ipilimumab (arm A) or the reverse (arm B). Prior DNA-damaging chemotherapy had not been received by any trial patient. Thawed PBMCs were sorted on a FACS Aria II flow cytometer to isolate live CD3+CD8+ cells negative for CD19 and CD56. Samples were obtained from patients with melanoma enrolled in CheckMate 064, a randomized, open-label phase II trial of sequential checkpoint blockade. Peripheral blood mononuclear cells were collected by leukapheresis, purified using Ficoll-Paque, and frozen in human serum containing roughly 10% DMSO. Purity of sorted blood CD3+CD8+ cells was verified at >98% immediately after sorting, followed by DNA extraction.

Study-wide conclusions, independent of this receptor: The model for predicting response that combines TCR metrics with mutation burden needs to be validated in larger, independent patient cohorts.

The immunoSEQ Assay was used to immunosequence TCRbeta CDR3 regions from genomic DNA. Before high-throughput sequencing, the genomic DNA was amplified using bias-controlled multiplex PCR. In the authors' own workflow: To quantify the absolute abundance of each unique TCRbeta CDR3 region, the sequences were collapsed and filtered. Clonality, defined as 1 minus Pielou's evenness, was calculated using only productive rearrangements. Clones with significantly greater frequencies in on-treatment versus baseline samples were identified using a previously published method. TCRdb retrieved this table from immuneACCESS and kept in-frame rearrangements only. Not all clones are present; in checked studies, unresolved V genes account for under half, and no reason is known for the remainder. V, J and clone size reflect that table, while D and trimming were determined from the DNA. Here the sample has about 24,000 clones; about four fifths occur a single time. The ten most abundant clones make up around a tenth of the sample.

The source material was CD8+ T cells sorted from blood (inferred from file names), sampled from a patient given nivolumab and ipilimumab in sequence. This TCR derives from a human donor with melanoma. The chain uses TRBV19 and TRBJ2-6; TRBD1 is perhaps the D gene, given 6 matching bases. Here is the DNA: TGTGCCAGTAATAGACAGGCTGGGGCCAACGTCCTGACTTTC. This encodes CASNRQAGANVLTF.